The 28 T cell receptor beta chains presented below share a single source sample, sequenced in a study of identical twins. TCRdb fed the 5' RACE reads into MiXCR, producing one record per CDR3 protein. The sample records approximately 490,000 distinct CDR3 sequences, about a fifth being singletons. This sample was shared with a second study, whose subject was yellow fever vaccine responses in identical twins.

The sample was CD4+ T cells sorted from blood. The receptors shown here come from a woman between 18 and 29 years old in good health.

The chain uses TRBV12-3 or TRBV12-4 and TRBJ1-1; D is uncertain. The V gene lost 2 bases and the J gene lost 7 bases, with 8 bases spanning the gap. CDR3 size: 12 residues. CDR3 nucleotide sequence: TGTGCCAGCAGTTTATACGGATTTGAAGCTTTCTTT. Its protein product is CASSLYGFEAFF.

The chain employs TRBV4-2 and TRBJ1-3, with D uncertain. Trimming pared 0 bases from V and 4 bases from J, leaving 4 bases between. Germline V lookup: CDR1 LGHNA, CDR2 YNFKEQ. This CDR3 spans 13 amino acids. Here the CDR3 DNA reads TGTGCCAGCAGCCAAGATTGGGGAAACACCATATATTTT. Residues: CASSQDWGNTIYF.

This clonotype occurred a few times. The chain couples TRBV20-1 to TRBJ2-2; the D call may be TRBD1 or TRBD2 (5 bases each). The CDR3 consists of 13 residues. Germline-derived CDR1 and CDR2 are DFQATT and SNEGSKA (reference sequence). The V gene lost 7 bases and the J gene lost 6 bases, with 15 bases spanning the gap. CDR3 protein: CSVPGRGAGELFF. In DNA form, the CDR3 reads TGCAGTGTTCCGGGAAGGGGTGCCGGGGAGCTGTTTTTT.

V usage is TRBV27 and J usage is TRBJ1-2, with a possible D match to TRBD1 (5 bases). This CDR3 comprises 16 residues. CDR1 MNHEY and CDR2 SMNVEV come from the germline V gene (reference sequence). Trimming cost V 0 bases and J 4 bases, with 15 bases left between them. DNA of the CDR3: TGTGCCAGCAGTTTATCGTGGGCAGGGTGGATCTATGGCTACACCTTC. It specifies CASSLSWAGWIYGYTF.

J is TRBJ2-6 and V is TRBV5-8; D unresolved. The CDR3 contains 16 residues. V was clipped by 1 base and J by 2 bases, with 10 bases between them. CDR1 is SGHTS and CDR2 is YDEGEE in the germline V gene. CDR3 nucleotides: TGTGCCAGCAGCTTGCGCACCACCCCTGGGGCCAACGTCCTGACTTTC. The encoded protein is CASSLRTTPGANVLTF.

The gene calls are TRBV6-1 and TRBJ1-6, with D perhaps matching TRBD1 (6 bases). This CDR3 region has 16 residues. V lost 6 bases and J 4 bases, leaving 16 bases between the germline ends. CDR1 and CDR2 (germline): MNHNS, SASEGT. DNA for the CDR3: TGTGCCAGCAGAATAGTTACAGGGACATATAATTCACCCCTCCACTTT. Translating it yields CASRIVTGTYNSPLHF.

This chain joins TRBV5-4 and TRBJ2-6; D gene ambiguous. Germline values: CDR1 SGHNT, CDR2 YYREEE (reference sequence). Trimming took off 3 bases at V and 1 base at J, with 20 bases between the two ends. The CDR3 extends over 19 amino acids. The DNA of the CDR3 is TGTGCCAGCAGCTCGGACCCTGGAAGGAAAGGGTCTGGGGCCAACGTCCTGACTTTC. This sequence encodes CASSSDPGRKGSGANVLTF.

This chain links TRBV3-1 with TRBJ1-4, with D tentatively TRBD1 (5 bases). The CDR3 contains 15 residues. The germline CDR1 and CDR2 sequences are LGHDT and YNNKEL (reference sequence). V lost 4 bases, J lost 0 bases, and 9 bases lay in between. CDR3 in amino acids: CASSRRQTTNEKLFF. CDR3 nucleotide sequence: TGTGCCAGCAGCCGCAGACAGACAACTAATGAAAAACTGTTTTTT.

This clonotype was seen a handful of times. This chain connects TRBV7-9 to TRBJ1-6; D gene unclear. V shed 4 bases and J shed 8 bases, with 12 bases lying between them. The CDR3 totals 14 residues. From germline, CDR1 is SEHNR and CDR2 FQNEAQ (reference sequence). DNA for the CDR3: TGTGCCAGCAGCTGGCGAGCGGGCGATTCACCCCTCCACTTT. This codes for CASSWRAGDSPLHF.

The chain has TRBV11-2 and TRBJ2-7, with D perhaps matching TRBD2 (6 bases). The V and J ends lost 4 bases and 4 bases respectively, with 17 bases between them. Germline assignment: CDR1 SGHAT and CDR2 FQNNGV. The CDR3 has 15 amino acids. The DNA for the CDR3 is TGTGCCAGCAGCTCCAGGAGGGGTGAAAAGTACGAGCAGTACGTC. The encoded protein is CASSSRRGEKYEQYV.

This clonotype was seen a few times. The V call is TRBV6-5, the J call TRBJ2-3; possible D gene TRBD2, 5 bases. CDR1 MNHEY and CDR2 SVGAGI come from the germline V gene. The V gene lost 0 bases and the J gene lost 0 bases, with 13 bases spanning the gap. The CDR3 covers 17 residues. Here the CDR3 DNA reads TGTGCCAGCAGTTACTCTGGTCGGGGAACAAGCACAGATACGCAGTATTTT. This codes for CASSYSGRGTSTDTQYF.

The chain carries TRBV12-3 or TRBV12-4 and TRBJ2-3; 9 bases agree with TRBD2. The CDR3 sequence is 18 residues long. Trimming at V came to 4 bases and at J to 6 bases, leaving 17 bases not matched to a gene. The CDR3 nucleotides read TGTGCCAGCAGTTACAACCCCACTCGAGCGGGAGGTTCTGATACGCAGTATTTT. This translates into CASSYNPTRAGGSDTQYF.

CDR3 in DNA: TGTGCCAGCAGCTTAGGGACTAGCGCTGTTGAGCAGTTCTTC. Its protein product is CASSLGTSAVEQFF. The rearrangement links TRBV7-2 to TRBJ2-1, with TRBD2 matching 9 bases. The germline V gene encodes CDR1 SGHTA and CDR2 FQGNSA. The trim removed 1 base at V and 9 bases at J, leaving 4 bases unmatched. The CDR3 runs to 14 residues.

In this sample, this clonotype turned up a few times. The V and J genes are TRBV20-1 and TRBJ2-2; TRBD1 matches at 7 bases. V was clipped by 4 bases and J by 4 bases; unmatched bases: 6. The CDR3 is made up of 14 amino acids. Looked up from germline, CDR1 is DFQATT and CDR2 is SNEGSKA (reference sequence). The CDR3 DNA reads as TGCAGTGCTAACCGACAGGGTCGCACCGGGGAGCTGTTTTTT. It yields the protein CSANRQGRTGELFF.

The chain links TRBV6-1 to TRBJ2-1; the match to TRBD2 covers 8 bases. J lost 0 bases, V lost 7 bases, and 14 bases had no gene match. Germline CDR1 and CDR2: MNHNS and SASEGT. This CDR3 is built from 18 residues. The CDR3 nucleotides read TGTGCCAGCACCCGAACTACTAGCGGCACAGGCTCCTACAATGAGCAGTTCTTC. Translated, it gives CASTRTTSGTGSYNEQFF.

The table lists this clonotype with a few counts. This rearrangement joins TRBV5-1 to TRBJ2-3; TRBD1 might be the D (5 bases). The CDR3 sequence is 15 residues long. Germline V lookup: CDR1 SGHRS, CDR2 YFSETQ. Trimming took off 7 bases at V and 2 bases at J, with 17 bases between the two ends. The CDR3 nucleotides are TGCGCCAGCCGCCCCCCAGGGTTTTTCACAGATACGCAGTATTTT. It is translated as CASRPPGFFTDTQYF.

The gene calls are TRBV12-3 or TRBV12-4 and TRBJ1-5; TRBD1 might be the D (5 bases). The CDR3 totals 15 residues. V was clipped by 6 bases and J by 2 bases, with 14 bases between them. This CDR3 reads CASSQGEIGNQPQHF. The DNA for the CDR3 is TGTGCCAGCAGCCAAGGGGAGATCGGCAATCAGCCCCAGCATTTT.

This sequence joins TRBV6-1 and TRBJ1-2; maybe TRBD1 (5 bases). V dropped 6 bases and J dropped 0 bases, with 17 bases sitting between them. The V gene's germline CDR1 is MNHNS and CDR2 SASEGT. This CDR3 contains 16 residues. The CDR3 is CASRKGRQRTNYGYTF. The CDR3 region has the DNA TGTGCCAGCAGAAAGGGGAGACAGAGAACTAACTATGGCTACACCTTC.

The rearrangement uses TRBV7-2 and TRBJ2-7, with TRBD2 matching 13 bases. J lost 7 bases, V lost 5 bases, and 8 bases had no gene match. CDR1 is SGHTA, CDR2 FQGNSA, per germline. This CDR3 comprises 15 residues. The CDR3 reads CASSPVGLAGVEQYF. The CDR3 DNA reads TGTGCCAGCAGCCCAGTCGGACTAGCGGGAGTGGAGCAGTACTTC. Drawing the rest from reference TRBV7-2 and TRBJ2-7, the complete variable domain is GAGVSQSPSNKVTEKGKDVELRCDPISGHTALYWYRQSLGQGLEFLIYFQGNSAPDKSGLPSDRFSAERTGGSVSTLTIQRTQQEDSAVYLCASSPVGLAGVEQYFGPGTRLTVT.

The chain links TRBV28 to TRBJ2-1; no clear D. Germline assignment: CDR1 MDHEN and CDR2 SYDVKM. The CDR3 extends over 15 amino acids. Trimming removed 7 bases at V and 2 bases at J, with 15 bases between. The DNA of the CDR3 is TGTGCCAGCACCACCTTCGTGGCAACCTACAATGAGCAGTTCTTC. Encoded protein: CASTTFVATYNEQFF. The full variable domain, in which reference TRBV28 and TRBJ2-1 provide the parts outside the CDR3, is DVKVTQSSRYLVKRTGEKVFLECVQDMDHENMFWYRQDPGLGLRLIYFSYDVKMKEKGDIPEGYSVSREKKERFSLILESASTNQTSMYLCASTTFVATYNEQFFGPGTRLTVL.

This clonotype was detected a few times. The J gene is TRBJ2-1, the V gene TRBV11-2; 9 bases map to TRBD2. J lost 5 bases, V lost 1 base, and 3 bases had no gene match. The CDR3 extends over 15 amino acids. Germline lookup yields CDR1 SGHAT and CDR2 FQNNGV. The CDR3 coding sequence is TGTGCCAGCAGCTTAGGGCGGGGGGGAAACAATGAGCAGTTCTTC. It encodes CASSLGRGGNNEQFF.

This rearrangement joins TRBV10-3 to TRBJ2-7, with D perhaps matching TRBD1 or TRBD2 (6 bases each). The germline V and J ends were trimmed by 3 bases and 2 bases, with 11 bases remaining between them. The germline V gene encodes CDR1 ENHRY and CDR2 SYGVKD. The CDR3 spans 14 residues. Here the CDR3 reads CAISDVEGAYEQYV. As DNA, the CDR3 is TGTGCCATCAGTGATGTGGAGGGGGCCTACGAGCAGTACGTC.

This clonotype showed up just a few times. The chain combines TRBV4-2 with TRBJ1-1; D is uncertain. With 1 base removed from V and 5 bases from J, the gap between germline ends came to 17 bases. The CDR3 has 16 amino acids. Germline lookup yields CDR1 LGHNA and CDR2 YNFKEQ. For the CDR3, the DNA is TGTGCCAGCAGCCAAGCAACGGACGAGCCTAGGACTGAAGCTTTCTTT. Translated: CASSQATDEPRTEAFF.

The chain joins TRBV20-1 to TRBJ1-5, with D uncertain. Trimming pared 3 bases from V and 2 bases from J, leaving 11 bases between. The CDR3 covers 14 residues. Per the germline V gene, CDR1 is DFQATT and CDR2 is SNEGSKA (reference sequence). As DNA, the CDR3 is TGCAGTGCTAGTCCCGCTGGTGGCAATCAGCCCCAGCATTTT. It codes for CSASPAGGNQPQHF.

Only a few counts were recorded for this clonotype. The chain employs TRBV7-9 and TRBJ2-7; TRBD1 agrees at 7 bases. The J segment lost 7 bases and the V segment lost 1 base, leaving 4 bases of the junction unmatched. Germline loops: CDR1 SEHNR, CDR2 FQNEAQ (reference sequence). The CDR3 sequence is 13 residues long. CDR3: CASSLVGRGEQYV. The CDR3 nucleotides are TGTGCCAGCAGCTTAGTCGGCAGGGGGGAGCAGTACGTC.

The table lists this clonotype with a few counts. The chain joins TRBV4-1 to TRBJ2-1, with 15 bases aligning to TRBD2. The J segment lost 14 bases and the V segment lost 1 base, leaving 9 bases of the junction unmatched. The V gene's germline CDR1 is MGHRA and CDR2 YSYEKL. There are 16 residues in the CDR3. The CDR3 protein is CASSQGGTGLAGGEFF. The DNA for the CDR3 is TGCGCCAGCAGCCAAGGAGGGACGGGACTAGCGGGAGGCGAGTTCTTC.

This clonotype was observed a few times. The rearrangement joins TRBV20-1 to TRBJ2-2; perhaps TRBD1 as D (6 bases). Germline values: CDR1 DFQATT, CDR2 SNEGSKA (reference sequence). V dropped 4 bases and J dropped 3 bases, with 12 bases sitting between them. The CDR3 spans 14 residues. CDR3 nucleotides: TGCAGTGCTATACAGGGTACTGACACCGGGGAGCTGTTTTTT. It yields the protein CSAIQGTDTGELFF.

The CDR3 spells CASSPGQGVSNQPQHF. CDR3 nucleotides: TGTGCCAGCAGTCCTGGACAGGGAGTGAGCAATCAGCCCCAGCATTTT. The chain recombines TRBV12-3 or TRBV12-4 with TRBJ1-5; 8 bases are a match to TRBD1. The V segment lost 5 bases and the J segment 1 base; nucleotides outside the gene matches: 7. This CDR3 comprises 16 residues.